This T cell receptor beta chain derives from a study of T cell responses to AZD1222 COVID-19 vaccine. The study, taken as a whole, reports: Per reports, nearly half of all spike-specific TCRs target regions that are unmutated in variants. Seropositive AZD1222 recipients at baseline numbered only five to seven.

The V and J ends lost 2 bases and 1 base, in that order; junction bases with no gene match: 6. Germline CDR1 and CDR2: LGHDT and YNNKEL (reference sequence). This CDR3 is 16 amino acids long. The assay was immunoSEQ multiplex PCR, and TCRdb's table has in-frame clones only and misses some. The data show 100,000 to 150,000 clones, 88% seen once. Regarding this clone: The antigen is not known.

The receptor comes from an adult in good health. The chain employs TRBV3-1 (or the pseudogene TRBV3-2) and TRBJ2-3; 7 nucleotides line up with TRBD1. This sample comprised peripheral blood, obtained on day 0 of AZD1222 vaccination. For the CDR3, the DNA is TGTGCCAGCAGCCAACTTACCGGGACAGGCACAGATACGCAGTATTTT. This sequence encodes CASSQLTGTGTDTQYF.